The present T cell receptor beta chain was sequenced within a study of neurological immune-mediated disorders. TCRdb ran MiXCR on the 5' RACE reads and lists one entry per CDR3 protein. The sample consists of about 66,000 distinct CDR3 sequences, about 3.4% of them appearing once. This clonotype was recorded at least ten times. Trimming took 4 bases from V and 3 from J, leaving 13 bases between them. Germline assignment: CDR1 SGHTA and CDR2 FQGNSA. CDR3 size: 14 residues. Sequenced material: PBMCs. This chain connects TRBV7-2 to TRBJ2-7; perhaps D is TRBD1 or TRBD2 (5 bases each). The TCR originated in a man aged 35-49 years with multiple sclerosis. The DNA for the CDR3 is TGTGCCAGCAGCTATGGGGGTGAGGGCTACGAGCAGTACTTC. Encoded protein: CASSYGGEGYEQYF.